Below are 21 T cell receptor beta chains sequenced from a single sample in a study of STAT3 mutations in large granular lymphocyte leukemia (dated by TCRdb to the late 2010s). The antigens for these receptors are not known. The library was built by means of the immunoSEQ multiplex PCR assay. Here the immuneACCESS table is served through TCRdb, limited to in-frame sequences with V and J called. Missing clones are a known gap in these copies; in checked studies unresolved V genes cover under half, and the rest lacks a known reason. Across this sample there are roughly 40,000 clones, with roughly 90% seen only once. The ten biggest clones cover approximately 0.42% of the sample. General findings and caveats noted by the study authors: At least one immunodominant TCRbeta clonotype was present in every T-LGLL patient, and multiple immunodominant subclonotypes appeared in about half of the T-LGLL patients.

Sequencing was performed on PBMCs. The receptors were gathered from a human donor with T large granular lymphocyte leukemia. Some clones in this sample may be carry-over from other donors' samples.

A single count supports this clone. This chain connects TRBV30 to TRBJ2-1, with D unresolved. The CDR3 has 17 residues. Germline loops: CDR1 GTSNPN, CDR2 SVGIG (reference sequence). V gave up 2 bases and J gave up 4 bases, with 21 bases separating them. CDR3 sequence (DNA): TGTGCCTGGAGTTTCCCAAGGGCCGCCGCGAAATACAATGAGCAGTTCTTC. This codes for CAWSFPRAAAKYNEQFF.

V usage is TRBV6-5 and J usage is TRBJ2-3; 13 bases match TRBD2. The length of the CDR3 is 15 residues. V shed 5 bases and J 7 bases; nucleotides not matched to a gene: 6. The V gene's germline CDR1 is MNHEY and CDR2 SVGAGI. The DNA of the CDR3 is TGTGCCAGCAGTCAACTAGCGGGGGGGCTTAATACGCAGTATTTT. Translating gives CASSQLAGGLNTQYF.

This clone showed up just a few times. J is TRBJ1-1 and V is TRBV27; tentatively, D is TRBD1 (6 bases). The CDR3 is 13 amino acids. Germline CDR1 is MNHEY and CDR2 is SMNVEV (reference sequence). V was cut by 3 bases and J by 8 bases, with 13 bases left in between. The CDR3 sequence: CASSFGGRPEAFF. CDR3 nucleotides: TGTGCCAGCAGTTTTGGGGGCCGACCGGAAGCTTTCTTT.

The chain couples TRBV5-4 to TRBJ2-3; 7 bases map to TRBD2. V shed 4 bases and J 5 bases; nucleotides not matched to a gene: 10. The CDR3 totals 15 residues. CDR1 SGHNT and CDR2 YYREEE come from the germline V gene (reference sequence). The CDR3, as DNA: TGTGCCAGCAGCGAGCGGGTGAGCGGGGAAGATACGCAGTATTTT. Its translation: CASSERVSGEDTQYF.

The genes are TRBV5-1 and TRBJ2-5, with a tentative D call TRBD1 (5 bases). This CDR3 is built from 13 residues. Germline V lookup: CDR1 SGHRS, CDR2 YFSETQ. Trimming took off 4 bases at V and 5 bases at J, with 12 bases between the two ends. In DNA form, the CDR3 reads TGCGCCAGCAGCCTTCAGGGTACGGAGACCCAGTACTTC. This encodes CASSLQGTETQYF.

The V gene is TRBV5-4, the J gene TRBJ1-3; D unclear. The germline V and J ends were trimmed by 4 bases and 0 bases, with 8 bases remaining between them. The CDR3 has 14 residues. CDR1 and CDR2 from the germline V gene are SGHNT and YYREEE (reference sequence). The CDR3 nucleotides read TGTGCCAGCAGCCTACCCAACTCTGGAAACACCATATATTTT. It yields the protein CASSLPNSGNTIYF.

The CDR3 region is CASSLDPGDYGYTF. Here the CDR3 DNA reads TGCGCCAGCAGCTTGGATCCAGGGGACTATGGCTACACCTTC. V is TRBV5-1 and J is TRBJ1-2; D may be TRBD1 (6 bases). V shed 0 bases and J shed 3 bases, with 9 bases lying between them. The CDR3 runs 14 residues. Germline values: CDR1 SGHRS, CDR2 YFSETQ.

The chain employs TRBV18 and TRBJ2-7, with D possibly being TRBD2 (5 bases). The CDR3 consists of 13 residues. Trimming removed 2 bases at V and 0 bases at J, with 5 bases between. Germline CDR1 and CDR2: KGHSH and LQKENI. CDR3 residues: CASSPTSSYEQYV. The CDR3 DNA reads TGTGCCAGCTCACCAACTAGCTCCTACGAGCAGTACGTC.

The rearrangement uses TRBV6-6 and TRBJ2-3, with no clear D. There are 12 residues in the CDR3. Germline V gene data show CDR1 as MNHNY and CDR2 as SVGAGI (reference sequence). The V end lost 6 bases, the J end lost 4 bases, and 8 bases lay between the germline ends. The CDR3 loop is CASSPLSDTQYF. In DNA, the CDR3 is TGTGCCAGCAGCCCTTTATCAGATACGCAGTATTTT.

CDR3 region: CASREREEAMNTEAFF. DNA for the CDR3: TGTGCCAGCAGGGAGAGGGAAGAAGCCATGAACACTGAAGCTTTCTTT. This chain connects TRBV6-6 to TRBJ1-1; D is ambiguous. The CDR3 contains 16 residues. V was trimmed by 6 bases and J by 0 bases, leaving 17 bases between them. The germline V gene encodes CDR1 MNHNY and CDR2 SVGAGI (reference sequence).

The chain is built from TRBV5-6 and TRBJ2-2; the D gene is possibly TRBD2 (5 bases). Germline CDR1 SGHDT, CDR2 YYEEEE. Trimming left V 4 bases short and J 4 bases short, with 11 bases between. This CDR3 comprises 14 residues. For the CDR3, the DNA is TGTGCCAGCAGCATCGCAGGAGGCACCGGGGAGCTGTTTTTT. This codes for CASSIAGGTGELFF.

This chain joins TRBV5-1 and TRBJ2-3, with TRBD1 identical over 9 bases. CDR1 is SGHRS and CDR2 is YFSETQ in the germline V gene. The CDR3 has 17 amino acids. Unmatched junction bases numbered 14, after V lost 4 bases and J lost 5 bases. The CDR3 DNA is TGCGCCAGCAGCGACGGCGGTCCGACAGGGGGGAGAGATACGCAGTATTTT. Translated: CASSDGGPTGGRDTQYF.

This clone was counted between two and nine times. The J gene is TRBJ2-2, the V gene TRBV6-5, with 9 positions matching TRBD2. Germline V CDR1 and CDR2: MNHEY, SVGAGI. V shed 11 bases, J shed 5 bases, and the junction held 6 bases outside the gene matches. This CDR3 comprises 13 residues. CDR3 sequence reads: CASRGGGTGELFF. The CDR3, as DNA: TGTGCCTCACGCGGGGGGGGGACCGGGGAGCTGTTTTTT.

Here the CDR3 DNA reads TGTGCCAGTAGTCAGACCACAGATACGCAGTATTTT. As protein: CASSQTTDTQYF. V and J are TRBV19 and TRBJ2-3; no reliable D call. Trimming shortened V by 5 bases and J by 2 bases, and 5 bases separated the two germline ends. CDR3 length equals 12 residues. Germline CDR1 and CDR2: LNHDA and SQIVND (reference sequence).

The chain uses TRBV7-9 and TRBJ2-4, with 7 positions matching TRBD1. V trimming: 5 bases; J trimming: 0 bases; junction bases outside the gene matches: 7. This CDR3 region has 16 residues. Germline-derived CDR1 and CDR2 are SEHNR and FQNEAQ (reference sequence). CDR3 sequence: CASSLDRNLAKNIQYF. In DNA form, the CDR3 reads TGTGCCAGCAGCCTGGACAGGAACCTAGCCAAAAACATTCAGTACTTC.

CDR3 bases: TGTGCCTGGAGTGTTCAAGGGATCGGTCAGCCCCAGCATTTT. Its translation is CAWSVQGIGQPQHF. V gene TRBV30 combines with J gene TRBJ1-5; D remains ambiguous. Germline V gives CDR1 GTSNPN, CDR2 SVGIG (reference sequence). The V end was cut by 0 bases, the J end by 6 bases, with 12 bases between. This CDR3 has 14 residues.

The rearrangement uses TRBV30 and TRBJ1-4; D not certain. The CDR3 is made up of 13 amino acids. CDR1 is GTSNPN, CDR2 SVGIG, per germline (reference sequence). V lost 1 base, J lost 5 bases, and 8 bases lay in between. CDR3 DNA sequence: TGTGCCTGGAGTGGGGCCCCCAATGAAAAACTGTTTTTT. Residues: CAWSGAPNEKLFF.

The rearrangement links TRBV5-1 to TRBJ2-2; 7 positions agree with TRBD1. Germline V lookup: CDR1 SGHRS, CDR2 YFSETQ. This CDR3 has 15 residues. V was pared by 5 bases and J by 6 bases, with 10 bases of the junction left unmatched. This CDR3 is CASRTDPGTAGELFF. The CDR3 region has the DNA TGCGCCAGCAGGACCGATCCCGGGACAGCCGGGGAGCTGTTTTTT.

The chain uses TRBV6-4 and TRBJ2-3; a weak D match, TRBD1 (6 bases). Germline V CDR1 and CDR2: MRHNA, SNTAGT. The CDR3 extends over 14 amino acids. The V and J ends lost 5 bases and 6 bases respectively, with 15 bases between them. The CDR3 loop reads CASSLTGSGDTQYF. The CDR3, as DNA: TGTGCCAGCAGTCTCACAGGGAGTGGCGATACGCAGTATTTT.

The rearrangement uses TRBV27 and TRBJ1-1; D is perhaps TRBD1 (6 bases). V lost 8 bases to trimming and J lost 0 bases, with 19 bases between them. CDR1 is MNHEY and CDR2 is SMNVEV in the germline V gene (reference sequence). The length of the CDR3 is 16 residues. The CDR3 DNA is TGTGCCAGCCCCGGGGGGCAGGGTGGTATGAACACTGAAGCTTTCTTT. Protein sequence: CASPGGQGGMNTEAFF.

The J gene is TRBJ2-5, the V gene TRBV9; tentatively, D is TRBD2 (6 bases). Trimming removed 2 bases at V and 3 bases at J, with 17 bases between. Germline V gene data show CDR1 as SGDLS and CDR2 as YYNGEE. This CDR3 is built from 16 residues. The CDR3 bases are TGTGCCAGCAGCGTGAATCCCCGCGGGGCTGAAGAGACCCAGTACTTC. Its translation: CASSVNPRGAEETQYF.